What follows are 8 T cell receptor beta chains derived from one specimen sequenced in a study of control samples from healthy donors and cancer patients. Generated by immunoSEQ multiplex PCR, the TCRdb table keeps only in-frame clones and is missing some. In the table there are about 120,000 clones, around nine tenths of which are singletons. The sample consisted of blood. The receptors were gathered from a young man in good health.

This rearrangement joins TRBV7-9 to TRBJ2-1, with no clear D. Germline V lookup: CDR1 SEHNR, CDR2 FQNEAQ (reference sequence). The CDR3 runs to 13 residues. The ends were cut back, 1 base at V and 10 bases at J, with 11 bases in the middle. The CDR3 DNA reads TGTGCCAGCAGCTTAGTTTCAGGCCTCGAGCAGTTCTTC. Translating gives CASSLVSGLEQFF.

This chain uses TRBV2 with TRBJ1-1, with D hard to call. Germline V lookup: CDR1 SNHLY, CDR2 FYNNEI. V shed 7 bases and J shed 4 bases, with 13 bases lying between them. The CDR3 totals 13 residues. The CDR3 sequence is CASIAESVTEAFF. In DNA form, the CDR3 reads TGTGCCAGCATCGCGGAGTCAGTCACTGAAGCTTTCTTT.

The chain couples TRBV5-8 to TRBJ1-4; 9 nucleotides align to TRBD1. The CDR3 runs 14 residues. Unmatched junction bases numbered 6, after V lost 4 bases and J lost 8 bases. The germline V gene encodes CDR1 SGHTS and CDR2 YDEGEE. This CDR3 is CASSVQGAREKLFF. Here the CDR3 DNA reads TGTGCCAGCAGCGTACAGGGGGCTCGGGAAAAACTGTTTTTT.

This chain uses TRBV4-1 with TRBJ2-1, with TRBD2 identical over 7 bases. V was pared by 0 bases and J by 6 bases, with 5 bases of the junction left unmatched. There are 15 residues in the CDR3. CDR1 is MGHRA and CDR2 is YSYEKL in the germline V gene. This CDR3 is CASSQDALAGNEQFF. The CDR3 region has the DNA TGCGCCAGCAGCCAAGATGCATTAGCGGGCAATGAGCAGTTCTTC.

This chain uses TRBV14 with TRBJ2-5; D gene ambiguous. In germline, CDR1 is SGHDN, CDR2 FVKESK. V gave up 1 base and J gave up 5 bases, with 11 bases separating them. The CDR3 totals 14 residues. CDR3 residues: CASSQVTVLETQYF. CDR3 nucleotides: TGTGCCAGCAGCCAAGTGACCGTCCTGGAGACCCAGTACTTC.

The chain recombines TRBV27 with TRBJ2-6; the match to TRBD1 covers 7 bases. J gave up 2 bases and V 6 bases, and 4 bases lay outside the gene matches. CDR3 length: 15 amino acids. Germline lookup yields CDR1 MNHEY and CDR2 SMNVEV (reference sequence). CDR3 residues: CASRFQGAGANVLTF. The CDR3 DNA sequence: TGTGCCAGCAGGTTTCAGGGGGCTGGGGCCAACGTCCTGACTTTC. Full variable domain (rest looked up from reference TRBV27 and TRBJ2-6): EAQVTQNPRYLITVTGKKLTVTCSQNMNHEYMSWYRQDPGLGLRQIYYSMNVEVTDKGDVPEGYKVSRKEKRNFPLILESPSPNQTSLYFCASRFQGAGANVLTFGAGSRLTVL.

The chain links TRBV2 to TRBJ1-4, with no clear D. The V and J ends lost 6 bases and 0 bases respectively, with 8 bases between them. The germline V gene encodes CDR1 SNHLY and CDR2 FYNNEI. The CDR3 has 14 amino acids. CDR3 sequence (DNA): TGTGCCAGCAGGATGCTGACAACTAATGAAAAACTGTTTTTT. Its translation is CASRMLTTNEKLFF.

The chain uses TRBV4-1 and TRBJ2-5; tentatively, D is TRBD1 (6 bases). The V and J ends lost 4 bases and 5 bases respectively, with 14 bases between them. Germline-derived CDR1 and CDR2 are MGHRA and YSYEKL. The CDR3 has 14 amino acids. CDR3 DNA sequence: TGCGCCAGCAGCCTCGTGAAGGGGGACGAGACCCAGTACTTC. This codes for CASSLVKGDETQYF.